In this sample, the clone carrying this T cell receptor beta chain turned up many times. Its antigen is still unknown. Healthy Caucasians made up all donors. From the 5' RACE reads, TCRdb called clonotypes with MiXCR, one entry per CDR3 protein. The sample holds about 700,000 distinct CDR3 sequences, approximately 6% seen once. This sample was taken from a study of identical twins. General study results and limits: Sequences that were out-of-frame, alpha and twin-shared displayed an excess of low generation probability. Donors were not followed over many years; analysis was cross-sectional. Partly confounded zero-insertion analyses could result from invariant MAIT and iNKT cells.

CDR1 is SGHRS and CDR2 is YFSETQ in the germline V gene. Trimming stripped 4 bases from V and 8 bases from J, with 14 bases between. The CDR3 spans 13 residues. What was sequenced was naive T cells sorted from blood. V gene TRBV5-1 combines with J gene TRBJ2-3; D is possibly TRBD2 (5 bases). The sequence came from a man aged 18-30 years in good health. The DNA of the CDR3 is TGCGCCAGCAGCCCCAACGAGAGGGCTACGCAGTATTTT. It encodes CASSPNERATQYF.